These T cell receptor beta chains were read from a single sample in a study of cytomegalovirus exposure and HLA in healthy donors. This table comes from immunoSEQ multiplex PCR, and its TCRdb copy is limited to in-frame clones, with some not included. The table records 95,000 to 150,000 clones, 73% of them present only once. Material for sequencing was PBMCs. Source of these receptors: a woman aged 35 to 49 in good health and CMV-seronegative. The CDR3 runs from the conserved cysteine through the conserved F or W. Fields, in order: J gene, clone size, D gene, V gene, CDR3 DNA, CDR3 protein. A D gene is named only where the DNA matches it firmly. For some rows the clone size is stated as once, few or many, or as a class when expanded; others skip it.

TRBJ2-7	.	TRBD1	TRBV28	TGTGCCAGCACCGGGACAGGCTCCTACGAGCAGTACTTC	CASTGTGSYEQYF
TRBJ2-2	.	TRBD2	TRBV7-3	TGTTCCAGCAGCCATCGGACTAGCGGCCTCACCGGGGAGCTGTTTTTT	CSSSHRTSGLTGELFF
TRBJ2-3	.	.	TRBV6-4	TGTGCCAGCAGTGAATCGGGGGATACGCAGTATTTT	CASSESGDTQYF
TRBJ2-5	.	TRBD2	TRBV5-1	TGCGCCAGCAGCCATGGGACTAGCGGAGAACGGGGGGAGACCCAGTACTTC	CASSHGTSGERGETQYF
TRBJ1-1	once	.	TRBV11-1	TGTGCCAGCAGCTTAGGACAGAACACTGAAGCTTTCTTT	CASSLGQNTEAFF
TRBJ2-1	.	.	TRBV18	TGTGCCAGCTCACCGGCCAAATACAATGAGCAGTTCTTC	CASSPAKYNEQFF
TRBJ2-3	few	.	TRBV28	TGTGCCAGCAGTTTTACCTACACAGATACGCAGTATTTT	CASSFTYTDTQYF
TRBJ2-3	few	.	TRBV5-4	TGTGCCAGCAACCCTACCCTGAGCGGCAGCACAGATACGCAGTATTTT	CASNPTLSGSTDTQYF
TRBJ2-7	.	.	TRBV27	TGTGCCAGCAGTTTATACGAGGGTACCGCGCAGTACTTC	CASSLYEGTAQYF
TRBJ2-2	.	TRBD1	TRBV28	TGTGCCAGCAGTTTAGGGACAGAGGGAGCCAGCTTCTGTCGAAAGAACACCGGGGAGCTGTTTTTT	CASSLGTEGASFCRKNTGELFF
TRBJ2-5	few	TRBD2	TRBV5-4	TGTGCCAGCAGCCATACTAGCGGAGGTAGTGAGACCCAGTACTTC	CASSHTSGGSETQYF
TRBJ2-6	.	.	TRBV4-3	TGCGCCAGCAGCCAAGAACCGGCAGGGTATCGCCTAGGAGCCAACGTCCTGACTTTC	CASSQEPAGYRLGANVLTF
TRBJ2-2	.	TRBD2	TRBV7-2	TGTGCCAGCAGCCCGACTAGCGGCAGGCTCACCGGGGAGCTGTTTTTT	CASSPTSGRLTGELFF
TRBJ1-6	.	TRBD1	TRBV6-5	TGTGCCAGCAGTCAACAGACAGGGAACAATTCACCCCTCCACTTT	CASSQQTGNNSPLHF
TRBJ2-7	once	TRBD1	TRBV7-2	TGTGCCAGCAGCTTAGATCGGACAGGGGCGATTCCGTACTTC	CASSLDRTGAIPYF
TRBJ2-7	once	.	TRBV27	TGTGCCAGCAGTTTGGCCCGATCCTACGAGCAGTACTTC	CASSLARSYEQYF
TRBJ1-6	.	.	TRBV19	TGTGCCAGTACCCCTAGTTGGCAGGTTCTAGGGGATTCACCCCTCCACTTT	CASTPSWQVLGDSPLHF
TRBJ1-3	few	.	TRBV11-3	TGTGCCAGCAGCTTCACAAGTGACTCTGGAAACACCATATATTTT	CASSFTSDSGNTIYF
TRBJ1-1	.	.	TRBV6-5	TGTGCCAGCAGTTACTCGTACAGGCTGAGTAACACTGAAGCTTTCTTT	CASSYSYRLSNTEAFF
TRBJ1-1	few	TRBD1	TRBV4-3	TGCGCCAGCAGCCAAGTAGCAGGGGGGAGCACTGAAGCTTTCTTT	CASSQVAGGSTEAFF
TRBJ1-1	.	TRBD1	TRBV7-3	TGTGCCAGCAGCCCCTCCGGACAGGAGAAAGCTTTCTTT	CASSPSGQEKAFF
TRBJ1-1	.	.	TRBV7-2	TGTGCCAGCAGCTTAGGGGTAGGGGTGAACACTGAAGCTTTCTTT	CASSLGVGVNTEAFF
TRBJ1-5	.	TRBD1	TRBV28	TGTGCCAGCAGTTTCCTCGGGACAGGTGCTAATCAGCCCCAGCATTTT	CASSFLGTGANQPQHF
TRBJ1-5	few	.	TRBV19	TGTGCCAGTAGTTTCGGAGATAGCAATCAGCCCCAGCATTTT	CASSFGDSNQPQHF
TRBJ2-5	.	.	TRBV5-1	TGCGCCAGCAACAGCCTACCCGGGGACCAAGAGACCCAGTACTTC	CASNSLPGDQETQYF
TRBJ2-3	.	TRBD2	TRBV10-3	TGTGCCATCAGGAATCCAGCGGGGGCCGCCGGGGATACGCAGTATTTT	CAIRNPAGAAGDTQYF
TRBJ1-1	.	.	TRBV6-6	TGTGCCAGCAGTTACGAGGGCCCCAGCCCTGAAGCTTTCTTT	CASSYEGPSPEAFF
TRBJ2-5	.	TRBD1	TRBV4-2	TGTGCCAGCAGCCAAGCACAGGGGGGAGAGACCCAGTACTTC	CASSQAQGGETQYF
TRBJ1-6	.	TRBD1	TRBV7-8	TGTGCCAGCAGCTTAGGGACAGGGACACCCCTCCACTTT	CASSLGTGTPLHF
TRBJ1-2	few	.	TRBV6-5	TGTGCCAGCAGTTACTCGGGGGGGCAGAACTATGGCTACACCTTC	CASSYSGGQNYGYTF
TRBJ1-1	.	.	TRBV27	TGTGCCAGCAGTTTACGTTCAGGGAAGGAAGCTTTCTTT	CASSLRSGKEAFF
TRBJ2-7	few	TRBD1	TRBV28	TGTGCCAGCAGTTTGAATTTGTTCGGGACAGGAAACTACGAGCAGTACTTC	CASSLNLFGTGNYEQYF
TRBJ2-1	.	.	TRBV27	TGTGCCAGCAGTTTAGGAGGGAGCTCCTACAATGAGCAGTTCTTC	CASSLGGSSYNEQFF
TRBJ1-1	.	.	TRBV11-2	TGTGCCAGCAGCTTTTCAAACACTGAAGCTTTCTTT	CASSFSNTEAFF
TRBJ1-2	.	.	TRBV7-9	TGTGCCAGCAGCTTGGGTTTGGCAGGGGACACCGATGGCTACACCTTC	CASSLGLAGDTDGYTF
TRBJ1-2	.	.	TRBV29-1	TGCAGCGTTGACTTCCCTGACAGGAACTATGGCTACACCTTC	CSVDFPDRNYGYTF
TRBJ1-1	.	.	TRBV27	TGTGCCAGCAGTCCTTCCGGTGGCACTGAAGCTTTCTTT	CASSPSGGTEAFF